This TCR beta chain was found in a study of T-cell reconstitution after alpha-beta-depleted transplantation in children. As it was prepared, the TCRbeta library received unique molecular identifiers. In TCRdb, the PCR reads were re-called with MiXCR into one record per CDR3 protein. The data contain 640,000 or so distinct CDR3 sequences, around a sixth of them singletons. The V segment lost 4 bases and the J segment 6 bases; nucleotides outside the gene matches: 4. Germline V lookup: CDR1 SGHTA, CDR2 FQGNSA. The CDR3 extends over 15 amino acids. The receptor was isolated from a human donor who donated a stem cell graft to a child with acute myeloid leukemia. J is TRBJ2-3 and V is TRBV7-2, with 13 bases that match TRBD2. Sequenced material: PBMCs from the stem cell graft donor, taken from the stem cell graft. As DNA, the CDR3 is TGTGCCAGCAGCTCCGGACTAGCGGGGGATGATACGCAGTATTTT. Amino acid sequence: CASSSGLAGDDTQYF.